The entry that follows covers one TCR beta chain sequence. Per the authors' pipeline: Junction-only sequences produced by ImmunoSEQ had no quality scores, so filtering differed. Assay: immunoSEQ multiplex PCR; the TCRdb copy retains only in-frame clones and omits some. V, J and clone size are taken as reported in that table, and D and trimming were inferred from the DNA itself. The table includes hundreds of thousands of clones, about 95% detected once. This sample stems from a study of shared clonotypes between healthy human individuals. This CDR3 comprises 15 residues. Germline CDR1 and CDR2: MNHEY and SMNVEV (reference sequence). Naive CD8 cells were CD45RO-negative, positively selected for CCR7, excluding terminally differentiated effector memory CD45RA+ cells.

This sequence originates from a woman younger than 45 in good health. The sample was naive CD8+ T cells sorted from blood. This rearrangement joins TRBV27 to TRBJ2-5; 10 bases are a match to TRBD2. Gene TRBJ2-7 matches the end of the DNA better, so the J call may be wrong. CDR3 nucleotide sequence: TGTGCCAGCAGTCCTAGCGGGGGCGCGCACTACGAGCAGTACTTC. Encoded protein: CASSPSGGAHYEQYF.